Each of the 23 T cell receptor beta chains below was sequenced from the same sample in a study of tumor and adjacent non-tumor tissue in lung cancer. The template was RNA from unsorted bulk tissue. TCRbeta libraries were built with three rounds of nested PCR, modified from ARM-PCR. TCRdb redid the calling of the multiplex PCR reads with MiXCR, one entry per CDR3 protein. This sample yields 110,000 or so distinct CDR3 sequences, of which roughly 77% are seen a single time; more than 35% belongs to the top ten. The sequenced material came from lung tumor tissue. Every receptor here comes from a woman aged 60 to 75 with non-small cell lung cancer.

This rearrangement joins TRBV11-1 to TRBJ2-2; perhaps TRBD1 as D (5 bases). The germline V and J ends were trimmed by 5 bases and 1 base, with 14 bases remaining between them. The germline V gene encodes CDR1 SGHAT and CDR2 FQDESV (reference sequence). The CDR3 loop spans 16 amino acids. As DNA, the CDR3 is TGTGCCAGCAGCGCCCTGACAGAGGTGAACACCGGGGAGCTGTTTTTT. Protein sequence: CASSALTEVNTGELFF.

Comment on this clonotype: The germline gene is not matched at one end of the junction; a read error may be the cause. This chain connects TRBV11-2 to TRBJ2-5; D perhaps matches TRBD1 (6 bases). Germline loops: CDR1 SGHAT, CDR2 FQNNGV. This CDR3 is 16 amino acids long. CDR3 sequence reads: CASSLAARAGVQAQYF. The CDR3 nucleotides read TGTGCTAGCAGCTTAGCCGCGCGTGCAGGGGTACAGGCCCAGTACTTC.

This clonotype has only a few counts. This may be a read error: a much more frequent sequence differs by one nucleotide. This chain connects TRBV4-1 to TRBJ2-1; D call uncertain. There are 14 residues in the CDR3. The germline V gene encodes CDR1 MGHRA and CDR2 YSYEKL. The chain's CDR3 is CAGSLSAANNEQFF. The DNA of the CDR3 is TGCGCCGGCAGCCTCTCAGCAGCTAACAATGAGCAGTTCTTC.

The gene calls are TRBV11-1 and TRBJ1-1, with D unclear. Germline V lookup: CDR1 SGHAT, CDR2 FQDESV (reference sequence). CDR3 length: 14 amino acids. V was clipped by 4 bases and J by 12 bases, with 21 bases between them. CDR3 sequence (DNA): TGTGCCAGCAGCTCTATTGAGAGAGCAGCCGGGACTTTCTTT. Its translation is CASSSIERAAGTFF.

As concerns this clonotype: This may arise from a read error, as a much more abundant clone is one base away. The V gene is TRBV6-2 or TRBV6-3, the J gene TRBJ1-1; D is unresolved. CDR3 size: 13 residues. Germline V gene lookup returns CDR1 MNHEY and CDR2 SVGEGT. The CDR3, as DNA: TGTGCCAACAGTTATGTATTAGACACTGAAGCTTTCTTT. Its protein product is CANSYVLDTEAFF.

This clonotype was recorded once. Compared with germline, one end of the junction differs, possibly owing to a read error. Here the CDR3 DNA reads TGTGCCAGCAGACAGGGACTTGGCTATGGCTACACATTC. Translating gives CASRQGLGYGYTF. The V and J genes are TRBV12-3 or TRBV12-4 and TRBJ1-2; possibly TRBD1 for D (6 bases). The CDR3 runs 13 residues.

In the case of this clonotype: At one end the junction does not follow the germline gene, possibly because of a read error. The CDR3 nucleotides are TGTGCCAGCACCGGACAGGAGGAATATGGCTACACATTC. This encodes CASTGQEEYGYTF. The rearrangement uses TRBV6-6 and TRBJ1-2; 7 positions match TRBD1. The CDR3 loop spans 13 amino acids. Germline CDR1 and CDR2: MNHNY and SVGAGI (reference sequence).

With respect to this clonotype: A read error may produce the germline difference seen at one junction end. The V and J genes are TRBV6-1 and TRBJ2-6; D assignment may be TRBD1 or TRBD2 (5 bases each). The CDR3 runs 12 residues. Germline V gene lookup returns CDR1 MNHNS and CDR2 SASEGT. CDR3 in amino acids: CASRAGAKVQTF. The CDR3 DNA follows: TGTGCCAGCCGGGCCGGGGCCAAGGTCCAGACTTTC.

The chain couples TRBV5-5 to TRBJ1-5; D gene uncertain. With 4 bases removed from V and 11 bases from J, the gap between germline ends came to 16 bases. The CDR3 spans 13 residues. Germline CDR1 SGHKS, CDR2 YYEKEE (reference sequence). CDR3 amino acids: CASSMRVASAQHF. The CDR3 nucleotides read TGTGCCAGCAGCATGAGGGTAGCATCAGCCCAGCATTTT.

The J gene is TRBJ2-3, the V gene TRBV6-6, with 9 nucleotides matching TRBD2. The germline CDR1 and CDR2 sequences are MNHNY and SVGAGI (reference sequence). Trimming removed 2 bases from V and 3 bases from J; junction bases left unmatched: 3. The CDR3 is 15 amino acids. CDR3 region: CASSYAGGQTDTQYF. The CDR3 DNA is TGTGCCAGCAGTTACGCGGGGGGGCAGACAGATACGCAGTATTTT.

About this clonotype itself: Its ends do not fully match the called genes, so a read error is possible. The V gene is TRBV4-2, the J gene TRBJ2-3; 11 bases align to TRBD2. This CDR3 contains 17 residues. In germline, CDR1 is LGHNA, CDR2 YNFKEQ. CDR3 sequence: CTSSQCSGLAGGDTQYF. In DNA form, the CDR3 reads TGTACCAGCAGCCAGTGCTCGGGGCTAGCGGGAGGAGATACGCAGTATTTT.

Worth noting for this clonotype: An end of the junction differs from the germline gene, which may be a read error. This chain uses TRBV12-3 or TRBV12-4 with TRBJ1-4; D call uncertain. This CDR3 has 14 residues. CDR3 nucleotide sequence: TGCGCCAGCAGTTCCTACGGGGTAGGGGAAAAACTGTTTTTT. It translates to CASSSYGVGEKLFF.

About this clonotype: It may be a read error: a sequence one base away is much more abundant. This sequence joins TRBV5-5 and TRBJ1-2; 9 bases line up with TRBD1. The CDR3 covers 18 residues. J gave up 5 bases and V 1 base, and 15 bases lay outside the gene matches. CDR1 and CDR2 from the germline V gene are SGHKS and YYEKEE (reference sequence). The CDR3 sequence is CASSLFQITGGAGYGYTF. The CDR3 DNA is TGTGCCAGCAGCTTGTTTCAAATCACAGGGGGCGCGGGGTATGGCTACACCTTC. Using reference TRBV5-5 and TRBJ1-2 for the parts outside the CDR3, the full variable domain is DAGVTQSPTHLIKTRGQQVTLRCSPISGHKSVSWYQQVLGQGPQFIFQYYEKEERGRGNFPDRFSARQFPNYSSELNVNALLLGDSALYLCASSLFQITGGAGYGYTFGSGTRLTVV.

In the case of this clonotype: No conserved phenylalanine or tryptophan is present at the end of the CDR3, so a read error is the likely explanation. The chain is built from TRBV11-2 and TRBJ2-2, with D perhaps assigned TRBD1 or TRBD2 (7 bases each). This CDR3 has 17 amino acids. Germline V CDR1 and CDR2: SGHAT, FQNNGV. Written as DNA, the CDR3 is TGTGCCGGCAGTTCTCCCCAGGGGGGGCGTAACACCGGGGAGCTGTTTTAT. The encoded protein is CAGSSPQGGRNTGELFY.

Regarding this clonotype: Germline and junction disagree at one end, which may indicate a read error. The CDR3 DNA follows: TGTTCCAGCAGTGTTGGACAGCAGAACACTGAAGCTTTCTTT. Translating gives CSSSVGQQNTEAFF. The rearrangement uses TRBV28 and TRBJ1-1, with D possibly TRBD1 on 6 matching bases. The CDR3 runs 14 residues. Germline V gene lookup returns CDR1 MDHEN and CDR2 SYDVKM.

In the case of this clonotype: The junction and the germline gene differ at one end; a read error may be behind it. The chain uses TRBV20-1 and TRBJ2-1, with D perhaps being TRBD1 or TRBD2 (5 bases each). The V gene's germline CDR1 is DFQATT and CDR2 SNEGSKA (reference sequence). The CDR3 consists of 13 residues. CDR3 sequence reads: CTAGTPNNNEQFF. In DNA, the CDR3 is TGCACTGCTGGGACCCCAAACAACAATGAGCAGTTCTTC.

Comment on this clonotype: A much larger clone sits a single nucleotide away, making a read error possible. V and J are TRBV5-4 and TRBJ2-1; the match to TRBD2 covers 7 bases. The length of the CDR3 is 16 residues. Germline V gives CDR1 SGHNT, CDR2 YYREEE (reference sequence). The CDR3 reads CASRLGPFGGGNEQFF. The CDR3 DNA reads TGTGCCAGCAGATTGGGACCTTTTGGCGGGGGCAATGAGCAGTTCTTC.

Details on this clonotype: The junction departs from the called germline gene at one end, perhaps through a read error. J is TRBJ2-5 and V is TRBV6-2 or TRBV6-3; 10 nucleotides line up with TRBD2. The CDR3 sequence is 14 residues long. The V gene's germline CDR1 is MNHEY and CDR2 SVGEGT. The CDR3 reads CASSLTGLAITQYF. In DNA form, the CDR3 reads TGTGCTAGCAGTCTAACGGGACTAGCGATAACCCAGTACTTC.

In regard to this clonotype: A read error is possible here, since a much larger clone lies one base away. CDR3: CASSLRELRPQHF. The DNA for the CDR3 is TGTGCCAGCAGTTTAAGGGAGTTGCGGCCCCAGCATTTT. The V call is TRBV28, the J call TRBJ1-5; D call uncertain. Looked up from germline, CDR1 is MDHEN and CDR2 is SYDVKM. V was clipped by 2 bases and J by 9 bases, with 11 bases between them. This CDR3 is 13 amino acids long.

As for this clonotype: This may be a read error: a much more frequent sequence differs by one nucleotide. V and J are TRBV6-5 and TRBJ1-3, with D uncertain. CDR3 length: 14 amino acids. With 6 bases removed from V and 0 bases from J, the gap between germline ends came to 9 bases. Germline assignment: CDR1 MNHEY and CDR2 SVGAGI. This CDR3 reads CASSTKVSGNTIYF. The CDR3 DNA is TGTGCCAGCAGCACTAAAGTCTCTGGAAACACCATATATTTT.

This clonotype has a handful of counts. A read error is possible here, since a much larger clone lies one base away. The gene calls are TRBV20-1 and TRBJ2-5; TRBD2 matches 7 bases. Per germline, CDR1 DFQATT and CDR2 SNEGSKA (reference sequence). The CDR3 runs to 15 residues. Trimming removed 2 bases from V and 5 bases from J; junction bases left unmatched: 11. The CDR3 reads CSARYQEAGWETQYF. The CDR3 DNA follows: TGCAGTGCTAGATATCAGGAAGCGGGGTGGGAGACCCAGTACTTC.

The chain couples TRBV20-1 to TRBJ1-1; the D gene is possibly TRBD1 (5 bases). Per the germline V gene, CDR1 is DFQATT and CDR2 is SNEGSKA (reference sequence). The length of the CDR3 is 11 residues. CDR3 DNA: TGCACTGTTGGGGCGAACACTGAAGCTTTCTTT. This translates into CTVGANTEAFF.

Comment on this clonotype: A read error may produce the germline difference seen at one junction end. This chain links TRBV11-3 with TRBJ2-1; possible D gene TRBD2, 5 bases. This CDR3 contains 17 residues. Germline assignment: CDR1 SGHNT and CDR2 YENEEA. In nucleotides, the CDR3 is TGTGTCAGCAGCTTAGATTTGACTATCGAGAGCCACAATGAGCAGTTCTTC. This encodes CVSSLDLTIESHNEQFF.